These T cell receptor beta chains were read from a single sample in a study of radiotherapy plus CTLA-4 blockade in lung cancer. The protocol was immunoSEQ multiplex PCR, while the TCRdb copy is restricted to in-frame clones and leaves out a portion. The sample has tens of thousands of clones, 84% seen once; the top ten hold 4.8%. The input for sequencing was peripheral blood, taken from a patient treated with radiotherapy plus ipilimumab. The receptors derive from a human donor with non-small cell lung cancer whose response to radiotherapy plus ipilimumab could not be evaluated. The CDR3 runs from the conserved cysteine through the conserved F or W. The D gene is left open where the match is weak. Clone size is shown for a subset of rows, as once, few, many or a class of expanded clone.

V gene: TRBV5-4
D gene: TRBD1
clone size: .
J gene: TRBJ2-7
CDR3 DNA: TGTGCCAGCAGCCATCCAGGGGGCGGAATCTACGAGCAGTACTTC
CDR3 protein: CASSHPGGGIYEQYF

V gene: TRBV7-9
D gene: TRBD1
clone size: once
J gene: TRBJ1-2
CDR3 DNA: TGTGCCAGCAGCGCAGACACAGGGGAGACCTATGGCTACACCTTC
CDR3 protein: CASSADTGETYGYTF

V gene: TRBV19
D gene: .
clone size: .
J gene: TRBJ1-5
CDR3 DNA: TGTGCCAGTACCCTGGTTGGTCGGCAGCCCCAGCATTTT
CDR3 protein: CASTLVGRQPQHF

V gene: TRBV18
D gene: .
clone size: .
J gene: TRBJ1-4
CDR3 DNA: TGTGCCAGCTCACCAAAGACACCCGGAACTAATGAAAAACTGTTTTTT
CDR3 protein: CASSPKTPGTNEKLFF

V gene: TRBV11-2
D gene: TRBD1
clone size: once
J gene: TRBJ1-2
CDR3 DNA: TGTGCCAGCAGCTGGGGACAGAATAACTATGGCTACACCTTC
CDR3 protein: CASSWGQNNYGYTF

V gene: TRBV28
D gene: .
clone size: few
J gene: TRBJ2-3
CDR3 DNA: TGTGCCAGCAGTTTTGGGGGCTTTAACACAGATACGCAGTATTTT
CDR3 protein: CASSFGGFNTDTQYF

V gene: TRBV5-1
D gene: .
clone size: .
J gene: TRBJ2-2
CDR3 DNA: TGCGCCAGCGGCATTGGGACAGCCCCGTTAGGAGGGACCGGGGAGCTGTTTTTT
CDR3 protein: CASGIGTAPLGGTGELFF

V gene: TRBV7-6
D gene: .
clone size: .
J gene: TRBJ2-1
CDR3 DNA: TGTGCCAGCAGCTTAGCGTCTAATGAGCAGTTCTTC
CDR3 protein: CASSLASNEQFF

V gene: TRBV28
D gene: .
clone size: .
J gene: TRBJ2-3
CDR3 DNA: TGTGCCAGCAGTTTAGTAGGACAGCTTTATAGCACAGATACGCAGTATTTT
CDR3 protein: CASSLVGQLYSTDTQYF

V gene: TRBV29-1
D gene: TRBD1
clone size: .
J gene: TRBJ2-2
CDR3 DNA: TGCAGCGTTTCTCTGATACAGGGGGCGTACACCGGGGAGCTGTTTTTT
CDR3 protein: CSVSLIQGAYTGELFF

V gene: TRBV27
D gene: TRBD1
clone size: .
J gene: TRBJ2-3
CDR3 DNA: TGTGCCAGCAGCCAGAGGGACAGGGTAATACTACCCACAGATACGCAGTATTTT
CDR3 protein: CASSQRDRVILPTDTQYF